The T cell receptor beta chain under discussion was sequenced for a study of blood T cell repertoires in COVID-19. This CDR3 region has 15 residues. V lost 2 bases and J lost 2, with 13 bases in between. Germline CDR1 reads SGHRS; CDR2 reads YFSETQ. Method: immunoSEQ multiplex PCR; TCRdb's copy keeps in-frame clones and lacks some. The sample lists some 97,000 clones, about 80% occurring once. This clonotype was sampled from a woman aged 70-85 years with acute or convalescent COVID-19. The sequencing input was peripheral blood. The J gene is TRBJ1-1, the V gene TRBV5-1; D uncertain. The CDR3 reads CASSLSGSSNTEAFF. The CDR3 nucleotides read TGCGCCAGCAGCTTATCGGGTAGTTCCAACACTGAAGCTTTCTTT.